A single T cell receptor (beta chain) is shown here with its context. The record originates from a study of blood T cell repertoires in COVID-19. In the authors' methods: Amplification of reference gene primers was used by the study to estimate nucleated cell counts. Using immunoSEQ multiplex PCR, the repertoire was profiled, and TCRdb retains in-frame clones only, with some absent. For V, J and clone size, that table is used; D and trimming come from the DNA. The repertoire holds 15,000 to 20,000 clones, with about nine tenths as singletons. Germline CDR1 is SGHDT and CDR2 is YYEEEE. The length of the CDR3 is 15 residues. After removal of 5 bases from V and 4 bases from J, the junction contained 7 bases not matched to a gene.

This sequence originates from a man in his fifties with active COVID-19. The sequenced material came from peripheral blood. V and J are TRBV5-6 and TRBJ1-1, with 11 nucleotides matching TRBD1. Here the CDR3 reads CASSLVGTGGTEAFF. In nucleotides, the CDR3 is TGTGCCAGCAGTCTGGTCGGGACAGGGGGCACTGAAGCTTTCTTT.